This T cell receptor (beta chain) was captured by sequencing in a study of cytomegalovirus exposure and HLA in healthy donors. Primers included in the PCR were 60 Vbeta and 13 Jbeta primers. The table came from immunoSEQ multiplex PCR; TCRdb's copy has only in-frame clones and leaves some out. The sample carries some 150,000 clones, approximately 80% recorded once. This TCR was sampled from a woman aged 45-65 years in good health and CMV-seropositive. Sequencing input: PBMCs.

The CDR3: CASSSGGGGLFF. DNA of the CDR3: TGTGCCAGCAGCTCCGGCGGTGGGGGCCTGTTCTTC. The V call is TRBV11-3, the J call TRBJ2-1; possible D gene TRBD1, 6 bases. The CDR3 spans 12 residues. Between the trimmed V and J ends, which lost 4 bases and 15 bases, there was a span of 16 bases. Per germline, CDR1 SGHNT and CDR2 YENEEA.